The T cell receptor beta chain described here comes from a study of blood T cell repertoires in COVID-19. Across the whole study: Nucleic acid was either cDNA or gDNA, and it came from T cells, B-cell-depleted T cells, or PBMCs.

Libraries were prepared by immunoSEQ multiplex PCR; TCRdb keeps only in-frame clonotypes and omits some of them. The sample includes roughly 250,000 clones, around 89% seen only once; the top ten take 0.87%. This clone appeared once. Cohort allocation depended upon clinical history that participants reported. Within 2 weeks before study entry, exposed participants met a COVID-19 case. CDR1 and CDR2 from the germline V gene are SEHNR and FQNEAQ (reference sequence). CDR3 length: 13 residues. V was clipped by 5 bases and J by 0 bases; unmatched bases: 1. Sequenced: PBMCs or T cells enriched from blood (not recorded which). The sequence derives from a man aged 45-65 years who had been exposed to COVID-19. The genes are TRBV7-9 and TRBJ2-7; 7 bases are a match to TRBD1. The CDR3 nucleotides read TGTGCCAGCAGCCGGGACAGCTCCTACGAGCAGTACTTC. It yields the protein CASSRDSSYEQYF.